This T cell receptor (beta chain) came from a study of blood T cells in healthy people across ages. A sample-barcoded 5' primer and a J-beta primer mix were used in a second PCR of about 7 to 12 cycles. TCRdb reprocessed the 5' RACE reads with MiXCR, giving one entry per CDR3 protein. The sample contains about 680,000 distinct CDR3 sequences, over 45% of which appear only once. The CDR3 has 12 amino acids. Per germline, CDR1 DFQATT and CDR2 SNEGSKA (reference sequence). Points on this clonotype: Germline and junction disagree at one end, which may indicate a read error.

The sequencing sample was made of blood. This clonotype was sampled from a woman aged 55-69 years in good health. The J gene is TRBJ2-6, the V gene TRBV20-1; no firm D call. CDR3: CSAASGTNVLTF. The DNA for the CDR3 is TGCAGTGCTGCCTCTGGGACCAACGTCCTGACTTTC.